A single sample gave rise to the 17 T cell receptor beta chains below, sequenced in a study of blood T cell repertoires in COVID-19. The assay was immunoSEQ multiplex PCR, and TCRdb's table has in-frame clones only and misses some. The sample lists over 14,000 clones, roughly three quarters seen once, with roughly 13% in the top ten. The sequencing sample was made of peripheral blood. The source is a man between 60 and 75 years old with acute or convalescent COVID-19.

The rearrangement links TRBV5-1 to TRBJ2-3; TRBD2 matches 9 bases. J gave up 4 bases and V 4 bases, and 7 bases lay outside the gene matches. Germline assignment: CDR1 SGHRS and CDR2 YFSETQ. The CDR3 is made up of 15 amino acids. CDR3 residues: CASSILAGKSDTQYF. CDR3 bases: TGCGCCAGCAGCATACTAGCGGGTAAATCAGATACGCAGTATTTT.

Notes on this clone: Other nucleotide sequences in the sample specify the same CDR3. The chain recombines TRBV3-1 (or the pseudogene TRBV3-2) with TRBJ1-1; D ambiguous. This CDR3 spans 14 amino acids. Germline lookup yields CDR1 LGHDT and CDR2 YNNKEL (reference sequence). V shed 2 bases and J shed 1 base, with 8 bases lying between them. CDR3 nucleotide sequence: TGTGCCAGCAGCCAACGGCAGGAGAACACTGAAGCTTTCTTT. Amino acid sequence: CASSQRQENTEAFF.

The chain's CDR3 is CAMAKVSRGEQYF. CDR3 nucleotides: TGTGCCATGGCTAAAGTGAGTAGGGGGGAGCAGTACTTC. This sequence joins TRBV10-3 and TRBJ2-7; possibly TRBD1 for D (6 bases). V was trimmed by 9 bases and J by 7 bases, leaving 19 bases between them. The germline CDR1 and CDR2 sequences are ENHRY and SYGVKD. CDR3 size: 13 residues.

The rearrangement uses TRBV13 and TRBJ2-3, with 8 bases aligning to TRBD2. The ends lost 5 bases at V and 2 bases at J; junction bases unmatched: 6. The length of the CDR3 is 15 residues. CDR1 is PRHDT and CDR2 is FYEKMQ in the germline V gene (reference sequence). The CDR3 nucleotides are TGTGCCAGCAGCCCTCGGGGGGGAAACACAGATACGCAGTATTTT. It is translated as CASSPRGGNTDTQYF. Combining the CDR3 with reference TRBV13 and TRBJ2-3 gives the whole variable domain AAGVIQSPRHLIKEKRETATLKCYPIPRHDTVYWYQQGPGQDPQFLISFYEKMQSDKGSIPDRFSAQQFSDYHSELNMSSLELGDSALYFCASSPRGGNTDTQYFGPGTRLTVL.

V gene TRBV5-6 combines with J gene TRBJ2-5; possibly TRBD2 for D (7 bases). The CDR3 contains 15 residues. Per germline, CDR1 SGHDT and CDR2 YYEEEE. V lost 0 bases and J 0 bases, leaving 9 bases between the germline ends. The CDR3 loop is CASSLGGGDQETQYF. The CDR3 region has the DNA TGTGCCAGCAGCTTGGGAGGGGGGGACCAAGAGACCCAGTACTTC.

The CDR3 protein is CAGKGTANTGELFF. Here the CDR3 DNA reads TGTGCCGGAAAGGGGACTGCGAACACCGGGGAGCTGTTTTTT. The V gene is TRBV2, the J gene TRBJ2-2, with D perhaps matching TRBD2 (6 bases). CDR1 and CDR2 from the germline V gene are SNHLY and FYNNEI. This CDR3 has 14 residues. V lost 11 bases and J lost 0, with 13 bases in between. The complete variable domain, with remaining parts taken from reference TRBV2 and TRBJ2-2, reads EPEVTQTPSHQVTQMGQEVILRCVPISNHLYFYWYRQILGQKVEFLVSFYNNEISEKSEIFDDQFSVERPDGSNFTLKIRSTKLEDSAMYFCAGKGTANTGELFFGEGSRLTVL.

This clone was observed a handful of times. This chain uses TRBV19 with TRBJ1-4; no definite D call. CDR1 and CDR2 (germline): LNHDA, SQIVND (reference sequence). This CDR3 has 15 residues. V was shortened by 5 bases and J by 0 bases, with 10 bases between the two germline ends. Here the CDR3 DNA reads TGTGCCAGTAGTCGACACCCTGCAACTAATGAAAAACTGTTTTTT. Translated, it gives CASSRHPATNEKLFF.

This clone was seen a few times. The V call is TRBV27, the J call TRBJ1-5; 9 bases agree with TRBD1. Looked up from germline, CDR1 is MNHEY and CDR2 is SMNVEV (reference sequence). The V and J ends lost 5 bases and 7 bases, in that order; junction bases with no gene match: 6. The CDR3 sequence is 14 residues long. CDR3 DNA: TGTGCCAGCAGTCCGGGACAGGGTGTACAGCCCCAGCATTTT. Translated: CASSPGQGVQPQHF.

The chain has TRBV12-3 or TRBV12-4 and TRBJ1-2; maybe TRBD1 (5 bases). V lost 8 bases and J 4 bases, leaving 14 bases between the germline ends. This CDR3 is 13 amino acids long. CDR3 in DNA: TGTGCCAGCGCCCTTGGGGGAGGCTATGGCTACACCTTC. It translates to CASALGGGYGYTF.

The rearrangement links TRBV19 to TRBJ1-5; a possible D gene is TRBD1 (6 bases). The CDR3 runs to 13 residues. Trimming removed 11 bases from V and 5 bases from J, with 16 bases in between. Germline CDR1 and CDR2: LNHDA and SQIVND (reference sequence). For the CDR3, the DNA is TGTGCCGCCGCGGGGGCGCGGGATCAGCCCCAGCATTTT. Translated, it gives CAAAGARDQPQHF. Using reference TRBV19 and TRBJ1-5 for the parts outside the CDR3, the full variable domain is DGGITQSPKYLFRKEGQNVTLSCEQNLNHDAMYWYRQDPGQGLRLIYYSQIVNDFQKGDIAEGYSVSREKKESFPLTVTSAQKNPTAFYLCAAAGARDQPQHFGDGTRLSIL.

The rearrangement uses TRBV7-2 and TRBJ2-3; 7 nucleotides align to TRBD2. Germline V CDR1 and CDR2: SGHTA, FQGNSA. This CDR3 is 15 amino acids long. V trimming: 1 base; J trimming: 1 base; junction bases outside the gene matches: 2. The CDR3 here is CASSLGAGGTDTQYF. The DNA for the CDR3 is TGTGCCAGCAGCTTAGGGGCGGGGGGCACAGATACGCAGTATTTT.

The rearrangement uses TRBV13 and TRBJ2-7; a weak D match, TRBD1 (6 bases). This CDR3 comprises 14 residues. V shed 4 bases and J shed 3 bases, with 13 bases lying between them. Germline assignment: CDR1 PRHDT and CDR2 FYEKMQ (reference sequence). CDR3 nucleotide sequence: TGTGCCAGCAGCTCCTCTGACAGGTTCTACGAGCAGTACTTC. Residues: CASSSSDRFYEQYF.

The chain combines TRBV5-4 with TRBJ2-1, with D maybe TRBD2 (6 bases). V lost 4 bases and J 3 bases, leaving 8 bases between the germline ends. Germline CDR1 and CDR2: SGHNT and YYREEE (reference sequence). The CDR3 extends over 13 amino acids. The CDR3 region is CASSPDYYNEQFF. The DNA for the CDR3 is TGTGCCAGCAGCCCGGACTACTACAATGAGCAGTTCTTC.

The V and J genes are TRBV2 and TRBJ1-5; the D is unclear. This CDR3 is 13 amino acids long. The germline V gene encodes CDR1 SNHLY and CDR2 FYNNEI. The V end lost 6 bases, the J end lost 12 bases, and 18 bases lay between the germline ends. CDR3 in DNA: TGTGCCAGCAGATCGACACGAACCCCGCTCCAGCATTTT. Amino acids: CASRSTRTPLQHF.

This chain uses TRBV2 with TRBJ2-7, with 10 bases matching TRBD1. V gave up 6 bases and J gave up 0 bases; unmatched junction bases: 5. The CDR3 extends over 15 amino acids. Germline lookup yields CDR1 SNHLY and CDR2 FYNNEI. The CDR3, as DNA: TGTGCCAGCAGCGCGGACAGGGGGAACTCCTACGAGCAGTACTTC. Its protein product is CASSADRGNSYEQYF.

The gene calls are TRBV7-3 and TRBJ1-1; unclear D gene. This CDR3 region has 13 residues. Germline CDR1 SGHTA, CDR2 FQGTGA. The V end lost 2 bases, the J end lost 3 bases, and 7 bases lay between the germline ends. CDR3 bases: TGTGCCAGCAGCTTAGTCAGTTACACTGAAGCTTTCTTT. Translation: CASSLVSYTEAFF.

V usage is TRBV3-1 (or the pseudogene TRBV3-2) and J usage is TRBJ1-4; 7 nucleotides line up with TRBD1. There are 16 residues in the CDR3. The germline gives CDR1 LGHDT, CDR2 YNNKEL (reference sequence). The V and J ends lost 0 bases and 7 bases, in that order; junction bases with no gene match: 8. The CDR3 DNA follows: TGTGCCAGCAGCCAAGATCGGCAGGGGGGAGGTGAAAAACTGTTTTTT. Its protein is CASSQDRQGGGEKLFF.